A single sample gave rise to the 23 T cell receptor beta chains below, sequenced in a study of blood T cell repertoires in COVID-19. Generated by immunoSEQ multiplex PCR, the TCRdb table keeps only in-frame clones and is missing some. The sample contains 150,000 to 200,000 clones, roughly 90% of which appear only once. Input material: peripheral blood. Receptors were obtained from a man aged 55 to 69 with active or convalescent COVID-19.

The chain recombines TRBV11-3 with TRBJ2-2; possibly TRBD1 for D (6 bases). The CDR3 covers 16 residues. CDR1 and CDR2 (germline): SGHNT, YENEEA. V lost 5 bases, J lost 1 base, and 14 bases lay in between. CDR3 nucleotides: TGTGCCAGCAGCCCGAGGGGGAGTTTGAACACCGGGGAGCTGTTTTTT. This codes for CASSPRGSLNTGELFF.

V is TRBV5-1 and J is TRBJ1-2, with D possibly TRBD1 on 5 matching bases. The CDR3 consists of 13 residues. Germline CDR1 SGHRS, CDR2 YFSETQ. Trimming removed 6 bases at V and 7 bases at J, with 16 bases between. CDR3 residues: CASTSWEGLGYTF. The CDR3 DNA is TGCGCCAGCACCAGTTGGGAGGGACTTGGCTACACCTTC.

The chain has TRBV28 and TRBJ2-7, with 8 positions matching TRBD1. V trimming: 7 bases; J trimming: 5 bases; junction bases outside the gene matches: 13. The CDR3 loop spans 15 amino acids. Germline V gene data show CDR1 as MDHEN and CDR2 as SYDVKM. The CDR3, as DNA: TGTGCCAGCACCACAATAGGACAGGGCGGCGACGAGCAGTACTTC. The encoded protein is CASTTIGQGGDEQYF.

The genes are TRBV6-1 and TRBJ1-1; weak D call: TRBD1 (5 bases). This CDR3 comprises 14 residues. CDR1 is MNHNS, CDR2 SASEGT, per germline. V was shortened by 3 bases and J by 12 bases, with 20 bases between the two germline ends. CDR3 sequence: CASSETLDSAGTFF. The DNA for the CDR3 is TGTGCCAGCAGTGAGACCCTAGACAGCGCCGGAACTTTCTTT.

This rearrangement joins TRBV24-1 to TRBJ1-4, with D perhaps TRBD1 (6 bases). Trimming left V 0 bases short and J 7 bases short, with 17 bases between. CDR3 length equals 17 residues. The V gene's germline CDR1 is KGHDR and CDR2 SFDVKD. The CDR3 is CATSDLEGTLVGEKLFF. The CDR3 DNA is TGTGCCACCAGTGATTTGGAGGGGACACTAGTAGGTGAAAAACTGTTTTTT.

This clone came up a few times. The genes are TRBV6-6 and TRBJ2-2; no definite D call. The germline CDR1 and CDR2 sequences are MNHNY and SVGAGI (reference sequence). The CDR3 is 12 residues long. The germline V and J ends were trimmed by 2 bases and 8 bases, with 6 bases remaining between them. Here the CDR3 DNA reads TGTGCCAGCAGTTACAATATAGGGGAGCTGTTTTTT. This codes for CASSYNIGELFF.

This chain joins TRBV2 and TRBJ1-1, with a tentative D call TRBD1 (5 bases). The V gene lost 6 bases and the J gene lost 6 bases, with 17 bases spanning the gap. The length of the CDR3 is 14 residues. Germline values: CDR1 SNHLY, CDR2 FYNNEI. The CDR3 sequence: CASSEPTETPEAFF. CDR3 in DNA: TGTGCCAGCAGCGAACCGACAGAAACACCTGAAGCTTTCTTT.

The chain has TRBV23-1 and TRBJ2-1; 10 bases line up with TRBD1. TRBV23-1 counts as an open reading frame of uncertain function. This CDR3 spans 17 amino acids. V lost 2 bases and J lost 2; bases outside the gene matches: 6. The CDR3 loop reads CASSQQDRGRPYNEQFF. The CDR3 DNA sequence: TGCGCCAGCAGTCAACAAGACAGGGGGCGCCCCTACAATGAGCAGTTCTTC.

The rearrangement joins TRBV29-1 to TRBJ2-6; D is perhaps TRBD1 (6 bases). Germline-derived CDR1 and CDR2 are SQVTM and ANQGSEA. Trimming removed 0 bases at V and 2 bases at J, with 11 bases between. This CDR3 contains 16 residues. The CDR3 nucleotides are TGCAGCGTTGAAGATGGACAGAGGGCTGGGGCCAACGTCCTGACTTTC. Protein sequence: CSVEDGQRAGANVLTF.

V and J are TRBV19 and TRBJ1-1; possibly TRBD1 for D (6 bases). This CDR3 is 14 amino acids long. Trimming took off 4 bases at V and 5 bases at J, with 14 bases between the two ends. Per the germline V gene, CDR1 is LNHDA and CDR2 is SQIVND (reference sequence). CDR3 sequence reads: CASSKVGAETEAFF. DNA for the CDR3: TGTGCCAGTAGTAAGGTGGGGGCGGAAACTGAAGCTTTCTTT.

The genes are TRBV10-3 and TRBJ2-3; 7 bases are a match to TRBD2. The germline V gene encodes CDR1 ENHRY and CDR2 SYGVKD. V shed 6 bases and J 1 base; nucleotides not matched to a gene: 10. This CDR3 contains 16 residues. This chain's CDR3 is CAISRLAALGTDTQYF. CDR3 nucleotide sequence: TGTGCCATCAGCAGACTAGCTGCGTTGGGCACAGATACGCAGTATTTT.

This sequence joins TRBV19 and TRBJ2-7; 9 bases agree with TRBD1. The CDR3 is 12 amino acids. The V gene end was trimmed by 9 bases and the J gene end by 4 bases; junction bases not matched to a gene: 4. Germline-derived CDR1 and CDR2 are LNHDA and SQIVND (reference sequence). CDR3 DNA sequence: TGTGCCAGCGGGACAGGGCAATACGAGCAGTACTTC. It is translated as CASGTGQYEQYF.

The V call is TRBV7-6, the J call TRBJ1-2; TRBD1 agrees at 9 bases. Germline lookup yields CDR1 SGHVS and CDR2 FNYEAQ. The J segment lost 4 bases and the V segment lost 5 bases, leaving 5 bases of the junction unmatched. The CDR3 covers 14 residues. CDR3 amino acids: CASSQGQGPYGYTF. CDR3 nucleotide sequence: TGTGCCAGCAGCCAGGGACAGGGCCCCTATGGCTACACCTTC. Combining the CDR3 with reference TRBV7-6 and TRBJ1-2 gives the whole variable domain GAGVSQSPRYKVTKRGQDVALRCDPISGHVSLYWYRQALGQGPEFLTYFNYEAQQDKSGLPNDRFSAERPEGSISTLTIQRTEQRDSAMYRCASSQGQGPYGYTFGSGTRLTVV.

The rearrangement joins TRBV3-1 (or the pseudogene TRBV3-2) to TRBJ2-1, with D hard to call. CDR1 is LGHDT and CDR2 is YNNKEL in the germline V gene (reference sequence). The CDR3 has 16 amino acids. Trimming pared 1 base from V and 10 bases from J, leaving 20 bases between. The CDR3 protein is CASSQGIIRGPEEQFF. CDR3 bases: TGTGCCAGCAGCCAAGGTATTATACGCGGTCCCGAAGAGCAGTTCTTC.

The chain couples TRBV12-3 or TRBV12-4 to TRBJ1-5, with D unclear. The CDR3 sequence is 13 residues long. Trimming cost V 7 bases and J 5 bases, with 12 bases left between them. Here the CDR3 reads CASTKQSYQPQHF. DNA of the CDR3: TGTGCCAGCACCAAACAGTCTTATCAGCCCCAGCATTTT.

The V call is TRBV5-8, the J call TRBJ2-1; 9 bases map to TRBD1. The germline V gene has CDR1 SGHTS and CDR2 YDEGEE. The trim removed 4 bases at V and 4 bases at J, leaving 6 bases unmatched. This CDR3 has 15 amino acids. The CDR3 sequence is CASSAGTGRYNEQFF. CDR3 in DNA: TGTGCCAGCAGCGCCGGGACAGGGAGGTACAATGAGCAGTTCTTC.

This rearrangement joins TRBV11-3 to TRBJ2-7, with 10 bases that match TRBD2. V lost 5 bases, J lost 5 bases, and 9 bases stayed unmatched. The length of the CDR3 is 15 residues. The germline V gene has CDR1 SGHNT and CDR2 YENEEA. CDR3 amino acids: CASSTHSGRINEQYF. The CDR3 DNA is TGTGCCAGCAGCACCCATAGCGGGAGGATCAACGAGCAGTACTTC.

The CDR3 sequence is CASSVGPGYEQYF. In nucleotides, the CDR3 is TGTGCCAGCAGCGTAGGCCCGGGCTACGAGCAGTACTTC. V usage is TRBV9 and J usage is TRBJ2-7; no clear D. The CDR3 is made up of 13 amino acids. The germline CDR1 and CDR2 sequences are SGDLS and YYNGEE. V lost 0 bases and J lost 3, with 7 bases in between.

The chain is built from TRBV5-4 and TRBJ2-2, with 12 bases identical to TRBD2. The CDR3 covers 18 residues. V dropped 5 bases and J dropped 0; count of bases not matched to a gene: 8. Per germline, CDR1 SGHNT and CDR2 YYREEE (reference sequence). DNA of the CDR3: TGTGCCAGCAGTCGTACAACTAGCGGGGGGACGAACACCGGGGAGCTGTTTTTT. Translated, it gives CASSRTTSGGTNTGELFF.

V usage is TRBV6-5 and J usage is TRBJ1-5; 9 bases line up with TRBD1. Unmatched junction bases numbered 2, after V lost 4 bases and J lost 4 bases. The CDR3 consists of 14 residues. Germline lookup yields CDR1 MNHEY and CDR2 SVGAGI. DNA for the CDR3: TGTGCCAGCAGTTCTGGACAGGGGAATCAGCCCCAGCATTTT. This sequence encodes CASSSGQGNQPQHF.

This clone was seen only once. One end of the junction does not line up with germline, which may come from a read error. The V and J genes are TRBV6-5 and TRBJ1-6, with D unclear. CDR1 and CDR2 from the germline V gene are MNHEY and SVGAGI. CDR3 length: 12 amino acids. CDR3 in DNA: TGTGCCAGCACTATAAATAATTCACCCCCCCACTTT. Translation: CASTINNSPPHF.

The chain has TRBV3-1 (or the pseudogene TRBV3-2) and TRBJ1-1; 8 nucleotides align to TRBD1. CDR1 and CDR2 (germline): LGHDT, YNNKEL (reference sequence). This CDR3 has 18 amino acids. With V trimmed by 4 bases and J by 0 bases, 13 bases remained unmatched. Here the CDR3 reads CASSRNIRGRGLNTEAFF. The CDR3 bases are TGTGCCAGCAGCCGGAATATCAGGGGGCGCGGACTGAACACTGAAGCTTTCTTT.

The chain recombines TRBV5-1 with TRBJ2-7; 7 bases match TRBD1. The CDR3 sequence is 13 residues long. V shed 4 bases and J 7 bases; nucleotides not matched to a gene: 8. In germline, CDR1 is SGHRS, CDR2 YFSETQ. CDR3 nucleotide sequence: TGCGCCAGCAGCGGGTCAGGGGGAAAGGAGCAGTACTTC. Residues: CASSGSGGKEQYF.